Listed here are 23 T cell receptor beta chains from one sample, sequenced in a study of CXCR3-negative and CXCR3-positive naive CD8 T cells. Study-wide results and limits: CXCR3-positive naive cells had more hydrophobic TRB CDR3s than CXCR3-negative naive cells.

Antigen specificity for these receptors is unknown. cDNA libraries for TRB were generated by 5' RACE incorporating UMI labels. TCRdb reanalyzed the 5' RACE reads, giving one entry per CDR3 protein sequence and no DNA. The sample table sets out roughly 110,000 distinct CDR3 sequences. Sample: naive CXCR3+ CD8+ T cells from blood. The sample's subset: CD45RO-CCR7+CD27+CD95- naive CD8+ T cells expressing CXCR3 (TNR3+). Every receptor here comes from a human donor in good health. Some clones in this sample may be carry-over from other donors' samples.

The CDR3 spells CASSPMGIYEQYF. The chain uses TRBV7-2 and TRBJ2-7. Germline-derived CDR1 and CDR2 are SGHTA and FQGNSA. CDR3 length: 13 amino acids.

J is TRBJ1-5 and V is TRBV29-1; TCRdb outputs TRBD1, but without DNA this stays unchecked. CDR1 is SQVTM, CDR2 ANQGSEA, per germline. The CDR3 is 14 amino acids. CDR3 in amino acids: CSVGAGVGNQPQHF.

The gene calls are TRBV20-1 and TRBJ1-5. CDR3 length: 16 amino acids. CDR1 and CDR2 (germline): DFQATT, SNEGSKA (reference sequence). This chain's CDR3 is CSARDLSQAGNQPQHF.

The chain employs TRBV6-4 and TRBJ2-2; as DNA is missing, the TRBD2 call by TCRdb cannot be tested. In germline, CDR1 is MRHNA, CDR2 SNTAGT. The CDR3 is 13 amino acids. CDR3 sequence reads: CASKGPNTGELFF.

The rearrangement joins TRBV20-1 to TRBJ2-1; TCRdb outputs TRBD1, but without DNA this stays unchecked. CDR3 length: 15 amino acids. Germline V gives CDR1 DFQATT, CDR2 SNEGSKA (reference sequence). The CDR3 reads CSASGTGYSYNEQFF.

The rearrangement joins TRBV21-1 to TRBJ2-7; TCRdb gives TRBD2 as the D gene, but with no DNA this cannot be confirmed. TRBV21-1 is classified as a pseudogene. CDR3 size: 14 residues. CDR3 in amino acids: CASSSDGASDEQYF.

This chain uses TRBV6-5 with TRBJ1-2. The CDR3 spans 13 residues. The germline V gene has CDR1 MNHEY and CDR2 SVGAGI. The CDR3 loop reads CASSFERAYGYTF.

This chain connects TRBV15 to TRBJ2-7. Germline V gene sequence: CDR1 LNHNV, CDR2 YYDKDF (reference sequence). This CDR3 has 13 residues. The CDR3: CATRPAASYEQYF.

CDR3 in amino acids: CASSAGTSVNEQFF. This chain links TRBV6-6 with TRBJ2-1; TCRdb lists TRBD2, though no DNA is available to test this call. The germline V gene encodes CDR1 MNHNY and CDR2 SVGAGI (reference sequence). The CDR3 runs to 14 residues.

The rearrangement links TRBV11-2 to TRBJ2-7. Germline V gene data show CDR1 as SGHAT and CDR2 as FQNNGV. The CDR3 spans 12 residues. The CDR3 loop reads CASSSFQYEQYF.

This sequence joins TRBV6-2 or TRBV6-3 and TRBJ2-3; TCRdb selects TRBD2, and the lack of DNA leaves this call unchecked. The CDR3 extends over 16 amino acids. Germline CDR1 is MNHEY and CDR2 is SVGEGT. The CDR3 reads CASRDSGVISADTQYF.

The J gene is TRBJ2-1, the V gene TRBV7-6; TCRdb picks TRBD2, but there is no DNA to check that call. From germline, CDR1 is SGHVS and CDR2 FNYEAQ. This CDR3 comprises 17 residues. The CDR3 sequence: CASSLASASGFLNEQFF.

The genes are TRBV20-1 and TRBJ2-1; the D call from TCRdb, TRBD1, cannot be confirmed without DNA. This CDR3 is 16 amino acids long. CDR1 and CDR2 from the germline V gene are DFQATT and SNEGSKA (reference sequence). The CDR3: CSADTLRESSYNEQFF.

The gene calls are TRBV19 and TRBJ1-1; there is no DNA to check the TCRdb D call of TRBD1. This CDR3 spans 12 amino acids. Germline-derived CDR1 and CDR2 are LNHDA and SQIVND (reference sequence). The CDR3 sequence is CASHAGGTEAFF.

The chain joins TRBV20-1 to TRBJ2-7; the D call of TRBD1 rests on TCRdb alone, since no DNA is present to check it. The CDR3 covers 14 residues. Germline CDR1 reads DFQATT; CDR2 reads SNEGSKA (reference sequence). CDR3 protein: CSARDLGRAHEQYF.

The genes are TRBV12-5 and TRBJ2-1; without DNA, the TCRdb call of TRBD1 cannot be checked. Germline V gene data show CDR1 as LGHNT and CDR2 as FRNRAP. CDR3 size: 17 residues. The CDR3 region is CASGDNSQGRAYNEQFF.

The J gene is TRBJ2-7, the V gene TRBV5-6; the TCRdb call, TRBD1, lacks DNA for checking. Germline values: CDR1 SGHDT, CDR2 YYEEEE. The CDR3 runs to 14 residues. This chain's CDR3 is CASSPREAPYEQYF.

The CDR3: CASSLEAGLSYERYF. This chain connects TRBV7-7 to TRBJ2-7; TCRdb designates TRBD2, a call that cannot be tested without DNA. The V gene's germline CDR1 is SSHAT and CDR2 FNYEAQ (reference sequence). This CDR3 is built from 15 residues.

The rearrangement links TRBV25-1 to TRBJ1-1; lacking DNA, the TRBD1 call made by TCRdb goes unchecked. This CDR3 region has 15 residues. Looked up from germline, CDR1 is MGHDK and CDR2 is SYGVNS. The CDR3 loop reads CASSVNLGGSSEAFF.

The J gene is TRBJ2-6, the V gene TRBV9. Germline V gives CDR1 SGDLS, CDR2 YYNGEE. This CDR3 is 18 amino acids long. The CDR3 region is CASSKKFTQGSGANVLTF.

The V and J genes are TRBV6-6 and TRBJ1-2; TCRdb proposes TRBD1, but this gene call is untestable without DNA. Germline values: CDR1 MNHNY, CDR2 SVGAGI (reference sequence). This CDR3 contains 12 residues. CDR3 loop: CASSAQDGGYTF.

The rearrangement links TRBV7-9 to TRBJ1-1; TCRdb reports TRBD1, a call that lacks DNA to check it against. This CDR3 has 16 residues. Germline V gene data show CDR1 as SEHNR and CDR2 as FQNEAQ (reference sequence). The CDR3 spells CASRSGGGKENTEAFF. Drawing the rest from reference TRBV7-9 and TRBJ1-1, the complete variable domain is DTGVSQNPRHKITKRGQNVTFRCDPISEHNRLYWYRQTLGQGPEFLTYFQNEAQLEKSRLLSDRFSAERPKGSFSTLEIQRTEQGDSAMYLCASRSGGGKENTEAFFGQGTRLTVV.

This sequence joins TRBV27 and TRBJ2-1; the D call from TCRdb, TRBD2, cannot be confirmed without DNA. Per the germline V gene, CDR1 is MNHEY and CDR2 is SMNVEV (reference sequence). The length of the CDR3 is 16 residues. This chain's CDR3 is CASSPWTSGGSNEQFF.